A selection of T cell receptor beta chains follows, all from one sample in a study of shared clonotypes between healthy human individuals. Using immunoSEQ multiplex PCR, the repertoire was profiled, and TCRdb retains in-frame clones only, with some absent. The sample records about 2 million clones, about 95% being singletons. Input material: naive CD8+ T cells sorted from blood. These receptors were obtained from a man between 18 and 29 years old in good health. Each CDR3 is given with its conserved first and last residue.

len,j_gene,v_gene,CDR3aa
15,TRBJ2-7,TRBV6-1,CATTKPGLGSYEQYF
12,TRBJ2-2,TRBV5-1,CASSLNTGELFF
13,TRBJ2-1,TRBV6-1,CASSEGGGYEQFF
12,TRBJ1-2,TRBV27,CASSSTGRPSTF
15,TRBJ2-5,TRBV4-2,CASSQDLASWETQYF
14,TRBJ2-7,TRBV27,CASSLIGAPYEQYF
13,TRBJ2-7,TRBV7-2,CASSLRNNYEQYF
17,TRBJ1-2,TRBV5-5,CASSLVGRGKQNYGYTF
16,TRBJ2-7,TRBV27,CASSPSGGETPYEQYF
15,TRBJ2-3,TRBV19,CASSGRALYTDTQYF
11,TRBJ1-1,TRBV20-1,CSARPSIEAFF
13,TRBJ2-4,TRBV25-1,CASSAGTVDIQYF
15,TRBJ2-7,TRBV14,CASSQEFFREAEQYF
11,TRBJ2-5,TRBV2,CASKGEETQYF
15,TRBJ2-7,TRBV7-3,CASSLAGQGNYEQYF
15,TRBJ2-7,TRBV7-9,CASSLDVEGWPEQYF
13,TRBJ2-1,TRBV5-6,CASSRDSYNEQFF
13,TRBJ2-7,TRBV7-9,CASSLGGSSEQYF
12,TRBJ1-5,TRBV5-6,CASNYQGSPQHF
16,TRBJ2-5,TRBV2,CASSVTQGGGRKTQYF
13,TRBJ2-7,TRBV5-6,CASSSGIPYEQYF
14,TRBJ2-7,TRBV28,CASRRSTRSYEQYF
16,TRBJ2-7,TRBV6-1,CASSEGAMGYTYEQYF
13,TRBJ2-2,TRBV11-2,CASRIIGTGELFF
16,TRBJ2-1,TRBV7-8,CASSLVAGEGYNEQFF
17,TRBJ1-1,TRBV13,CASSLGPGQGTSTEAFF
15,TRBJ1-4,TRBV19,CASSILQEGDQKLFF
15,TRBJ2-5,TRBV6-1,CASSEGAGSQETQYF
14,TRBJ2-2,TRBV27,CASGTAGNTGELFF
15,TRBJ2-6,TRBV6-6,CASSYRNSGANVLTF
16,TRBJ2-1,TRBV6-1,CASSVQKGQGPNEQFF
14,TRBJ1-1,TRBV7-3,CASSLTGQLAEAFF
14,TRBJ2-7,TRBV13,CASSLGRSTYEQYF
12,TRBJ2-7,TRBV9,CASSPQGNEQYF
14,TRBJ1-5,TRBV28,CASTLVGVNQPQHF
14,TRBJ1-4,TRBV7-6,CASSLGGFNEKLFF
12,TRBJ2-1,TRBV27,CASSPGAIGQFF
14,TRBJ1-4,TRBV7-9,CASSVPDPSEKLFF
13,TRBJ2-3,TRBV30,CASTREVSDTQYF
13,TRBJ2-7,TRBV7-8,CASSLVGAEEQYF
14,TRBJ1-1,TRBV6-5,CASSQQGENTEAFF
16,TRBJ1-6,TRBV7-8,CASSPRQASYNSPLHF
16,TRBJ2-2,TRBV6-5,CASSYSTGEGTGELFF
13,TRBJ2-1,TRBV27,CASSISGWDEQFF
16,TRBJ2-7,TRBV6-1,CASSEVQAGSSYEQYF
13,TRBJ1-6,TRBV7-6,CASSLEEGSPLHF
14,TRBJ2-7,TRBV25-1,CASSAGESSYEQYF
13,TRBJ2-7,TRBV5-4,CASSLWLGHEQYF
16,TRBJ2-3,TRBV9,CASSAQRGGSTDTQYF
15,TRBJ1-2,TRBV2,CASSRLMGTNYGYTF
13,TRBJ1-1,TRBV15,CATSRRRDTEAFF
13,TRBJ2-1,TRBV11-3,CASSLGAHNEQFF